This T cell receptor (beta chain) was identified in a study of cytomegalovirus exposure and HLA in healthy donors. On this clone: Antigen unknown. At the DNA level, this CDR3 is encoded by other sequences in the same sample as well.

Germline CDR1 is LNHDA and CDR2 is SQIVND (reference sequence). The CDR3 loop spans 14 amino acids. The germline V and J ends were trimmed by 3 bases and 0 bases, with 8 bases remaining between them. Regarding the study as a whole: Sequencing likely caused a cluster of highly shared sequence variants. Cytomegalovirus association was assigned to about 180 TCR beta chains.

The PCR had 60 Vbeta and 13 Jbeta primers. Sequencing was performed with immunoSEQ multiplex PCR; in TCRdb, only in-frame clones are kept and a portion is missing. The table records about 130,000 clones, 70% to 85% of them present only once. The TCR originated in a man aged 40-50 years in good health and CMV-seropositive. The sequencing input was PBMCs. J is TRBJ1-2 and V is TRBV19, with D possibly being TRBD1 (6 bases). The CDR3 DNA reads TGTGCCAGTAGTATCAGGGGCTCTAACTATGGCTACACCTTC. This translates into CASSIRGSNYGYTF.